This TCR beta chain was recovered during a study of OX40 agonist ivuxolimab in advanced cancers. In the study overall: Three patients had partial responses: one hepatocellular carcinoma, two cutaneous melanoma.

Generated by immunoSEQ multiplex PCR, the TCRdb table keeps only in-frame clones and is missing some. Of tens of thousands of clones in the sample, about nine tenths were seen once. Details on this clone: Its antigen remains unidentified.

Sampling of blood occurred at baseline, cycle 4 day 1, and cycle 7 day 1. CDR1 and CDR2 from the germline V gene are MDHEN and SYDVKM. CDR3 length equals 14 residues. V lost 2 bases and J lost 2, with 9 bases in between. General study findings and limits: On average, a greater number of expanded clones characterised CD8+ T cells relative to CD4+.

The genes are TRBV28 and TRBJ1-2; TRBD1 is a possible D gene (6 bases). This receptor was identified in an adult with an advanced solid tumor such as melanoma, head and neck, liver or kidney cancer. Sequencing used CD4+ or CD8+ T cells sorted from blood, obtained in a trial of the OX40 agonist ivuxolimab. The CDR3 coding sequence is TGTGCCAGCAGTTTACCGGACAGAAACTATGGCTACACCTTC. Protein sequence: CASSLPDRNYGYTF.